This TCR beta chain is from a study of T cells in Graves' hyperthyroidism and ophthalmopathy. Overall study findings and caveats: Clonotypes that were expanded in thyroid above 0.001 mostly appeared in blood too.

This clonotype was observed at least ten times. Antigen unknown. The CDR3 regions of TCR beta were amplified from RNA transcripts. The HTBI primer set drove a first-round RT-PCR of the TCR CDR3. TCRdb called the multiplex PCR reads again in MiXCR, with one record for every CDR3 protein. In the table there are roughly 400,000 distinct CDR3 sequences, over 12% of which are singletons. Looked up from germline, CDR1 is SGHNT and CDR2 is YENEEA. V shed 0 bases and J 7 bases; nucleotides not matched to a gene: 2. The CDR3 length is 13 residues. The receptor was isolated from a man in his fifties with Graves' ophthalmopathy. V gene TRBV11-3 combines with J gene TRBJ1-2; 7 nucleotides agree with TRBD1. Sequenced: blood. The CDR3 protein is CASSLDDRAGYTF. The CDR3 region has the DNA TGTGCCAGCAGCTTAGACGACAGGGCTGGCTACACCTTC.